The clone carrying this T cell receptor beta chain was counted once. Its specificity is unknown. Profiling relied on immunoSEQ multiplex PCR, and the TCRdb table lists in-frame clones only, not all of them. The profile shows over a million clones, approximately 72% of them singletons. All donors were healthy HIV-negative adults lacking recent acute infections or vaccinations. This entry belongs to a study of shared clonotypes between healthy human individuals. V was cut by 6 bases and J by 0 bases, with 12 bases left in between. This CDR3 comprises 14 residues. Germline loops: CDR1 SNHLY, CDR2 FYNNEI. The study, taken as a whole, reports: Across a handful of donors, naive CD4 shared roughly 5.1%, naive CD8 around 3.8%, memory CD4 roughly 2.4%, memory CD8 about 0.4%. Naive subsets, compared against memory subsets, generally had larger estimated richness values.

Material: memory CD4+ T cells sorted from blood. Subset defined: CD45RA-negative fraction. V usage is TRBV2 and J usage is TRBJ2-7; D call uncertain. The TCR was taken from a man between 18 and 29 years old in good health. The CDR3 sequence is CASSQDQPSYEQYF. The CDR3 nucleotides read TGTGCCAGCAGCCAGGACCAACCCTCCTACGAGCAGTACTTC. Full variable domain (remainder filled in from reference TRBV2 and TRBJ2-7): EPEVTQTPSHQVTQMGQEVILRCVPISNHLYFYWYRQILGQKVEFLVSFYNNEISEKSEIFDDQFSVERPDGSNFTLKIRSTKLEDSAMYFCASSQDQPSYEQYFGPGTRLTVT.